The 14 T cell receptor beta chains below all came from one sample that was sequenced in a study of molecular identifiers for immune sequencing clone quantification. MiXCR, run by TCRdb on the PCR reads, gives a single entry per CDR3 protein. The sample consists of 60,000 to 70,000 distinct CDR3 sequences, around 17% of them appearing once. Source material: naive CD8+ T cells from blood, with Jurkat cell RNA spiked in. Subset noted: FACS-sorted CD8+CD4-CCR7+CD45RA+ naive T cells. The receptors here all came from a human donor in good health. Some libraries in this study had Jurkat cell RNA spiked in.

This clonotype was detected ten times or more. The J gene is TRBJ2-7, the V gene TRBV7-8; the match to TRBD2 covers 15 bases. There are 15 residues in the CDR3. The germline gives CDR1 SGHVS, CDR2 FQNEAQ. Unmatched junction bases numbered 6, after V lost 5 bases and J lost 7 bases. The CDR3: CASSLGLAGGGEQYF. CDR3 nucleotide sequence: TGTGCCAGCAGCCTGGGACTAGCGGGAGGAGGTGAGCAGTACTTC.

This clonotype appeared a few times. The chain joins TRBV11-3 to TRBJ2-7, with TRBD1 matching 7 bases. Trimming took 4 bases from V and 4 from J; bases not matched to a gene: 7. There are 14 residues in the CDR3. Looked up from germline, CDR1 is SGHNT and CDR2 is YENEEA. Written as DNA, the CDR3 is TGTGCCAGCAGCTCCCGACAGGGTTCTTACGAGCAGTACTTC. Translating gives CASSSRQGSYEQYF. Combining the CDR3 with reference TRBV11-3 and TRBJ2-7 gives the whole variable domain EAGVVQSPRYKIIEKKQPVAFWCNPISGHNTLYWYLQNLGQGPELLIRYENEEAVDDSQLPKDRFSAERLKGVDSTLKIQPAELGDSAVYLCASSSRQGSYEQYFGPGTRLTVT.

Ten or more counts support this clonotype. The rearrangement uses TRBV14 and TRBJ1-1, with 10 bases fitting TRBD1. V dropped 3 bases and J dropped 1; count of bases not matched to a gene: 11. CDR1 and CDR2 (germline): SGHDN, FVKESK. The CDR3 spans 18 residues. The CDR3 region has the DNA TGTGCCAGCAGCCACCGCCCGGGACAGGGGAAGGGGAACACTGAAGCTTTCTTT. As protein: CASSHRPGQGKGNTEAFF. Based on the CDR3 plus reference TRBV14 and TRBJ1-1, the full variable domain is EAGVTQFPSHSVIEKGQTVTLRCDPISGHDNLYWYRRVMGKEIKFLLHFVKESKQDESGMPNNRFLAERTGGTYSTLKVQPAELEDSGVYFCASSHRPGQGKGNTEAFFGQGTRLTVV.

Comment on this clonotype: This sequence may be a read error, since a much larger clone differs from it by one base. The chain uses TRBV7-6 and TRBJ2-1; a possible D gene is TRBD1 (6 bases). Germline V gene data show CDR1 as SGHVS and CDR2 as FNYEAQ. The CDR3 has 14 amino acids. Trimming stripped 1 base from V and 9 bases from J, with 13 bases between. The CDR3 sequence: CASSLVGAHSEQFF. The CDR3 DNA sequence: TGTGCCAGCAGCTTAGTGGGGGCCCACAGTGAGCAGTTCTTC.

This clonotype has ten or more counts. Written as DNA, the CDR3 is TGTGCCAGCAGCCAAGATCGTTGGGCAGGGCACTACAATGAGCAGTTCTTC. Protein: CASSQDRWAGHYNEQFF. This chain connects TRBV3-1 to TRBJ2-1, with D perhaps matching TRBD1 (5 bases). Between the trimmed V and J ends, which lost 0 bases and 3 bases, there was a span of 15 bases. This CDR3 region has 17 residues. Per the germline V gene, CDR1 is LGHDT and CDR2 is YNNKEL (reference sequence).

The chain is built from TRBV6-2 or TRBV6-3 and TRBJ1-1; 9 nucleotides agree with TRBD1. The V gene's germline CDR1 is MNHEY and CDR2 SVGEGT. The V and J ends lost 6 bases and 4 bases, in that order; junction bases with no gene match: 15. This CDR3 comprises 17 residues. The CDR3 coding sequence is TGTGCCAGCAGCCCACTCGACAGGGGGGTCTCCGGCACTGAAGCTTTCTTT. Translation: CASSPLDRGVSGTEAFF.

This clonotype was counted at least ten times. The chain carries TRBV7-8 and TRBJ1-5, with 8 bases aligning to TRBD1. CDR3 size: 22 residues. The junction had 20 bases not matched to a gene; V was cut back by 0 bases and J by 1 base. Germline V gives CDR1 SGHVS, CDR2 FQNEAQ. This CDR3 reads CASSLALWSETGAPVSNQPQHF. CDR3 DNA sequence: TGTGCCAGCAGCTTAGCGCTCTGGTCGGAGACAGGGGCCCCCGTCAGCAATCAGCCCCAGCATTTT.

This clonotype has ten or more counts. Since a much larger clone is just one base distant, this may be a read error. The rearrangement joins TRBV7-2 to TRBJ2-1, with D perhaps matching TRBD2 (6 bases). There are 13 residues in the CDR3. The germline V gene encodes CDR1 SGHTA and CDR2 FQGNSA. This CDR3 is CASSLGLYSEQFF. The CDR3 DNA follows: TGTGCCAGCAGCCTGGGACTGTACAGTGAGCAGTTCTTC. Supplemented by reference TRBV7-2 and TRBJ2-1, the full variable domain reads GAGVSQSPSNKVTEKGKDVELRCDPISGHTALYWYRQSLGQGLEFLIYFQGNSAPDKSGLPSDRFSAERTGGSVSTLTIQRTQQEDSAVYLCASSLGLYSEQFFGPGTRLTVL.

The sample holds many counts of this clonotype. The chain joins TRBV7-9 to TRBJ2-7, with unresolved D. Germline V gene data show CDR1 as SEHNR and CDR2 as FQNEAQ (reference sequence). The germline V and J ends were trimmed by 0 bases and 0 bases, with 9 bases remaining between them. This CDR3 is built from 15 residues. CDR3 sequence (DNA): TGTGCCAGCAGCTTAGCCCCGGAGTCCTCCTACGAGCAGTACTTC. It specifies CASSLAPESSYEQYF.

Many counts were recorded for this clonotype. The V call is TRBV7-9, the J call TRBJ2-7; D is perhaps TRBD1 (6 bases). Germline CDR1 reads SEHNR; CDR2 reads FQNEAQ (reference sequence). Trimming left V 1 base short and J 7 bases short, with 11 bases between. The CDR3 totals 13 residues. As DNA, the CDR3 is TGTGCCAGCAGCTTAGACAGGGTAGAGGAGCAGTACTTC. Protein product: CASSLDRVEEQYF.

This clonotype occurred many times. Here the CDR3 reads CAWSPSARSYEQYF. The DNA for the CDR3 is TGTGCCTGGAGTCCCAGCGCGCGCTCCTACGAGCAGTACTTC. The chain employs TRBV30 and TRBJ2-7; D unresolved. The CDR3 is 14 amino acids. The germline gives CDR1 GTSNPN, CDR2 SVGIG (reference sequence). The ends were cut back, 2 bases at V and 0 bases at J, with 11 bases in the middle.

This clonotype was detected many times. The chain couples TRBV10-3 to TRBJ2-1; 9 nucleotides line up with TRBD2. This CDR3 has 14 amino acids. V shed 7 bases, J shed 1 base, and the junction held 2 bases outside the gene matches. From germline, CDR1 is ENHRY and CDR2 SYGVKD. This CDR3 reads CAITGLASYNEQFF. DNA for the CDR3: TGTGCCATCACAGGACTAGCGTCCTACAATGAGCAGTTCTTC.

The rearrangement uses TRBV27 and TRBJ2-7; no clear D. Germline CDR1 reads MNHEY; CDR2 reads SMNVEV (reference sequence). This CDR3 region has 13 residues. Trimming took off 8 bases at V and 0 bases at J, with 11 bases between the two ends. CDR3 bases: TGTGCCAGCCGACTTACCGTCTCCTACGAGCAGTACTTC. Translating it yields CASRLTVSYEQYF.

This clonotype was recorded at least ten times. The rearrangement links TRBV6-6 to TRBJ2-7; 8 bases are a match to TRBD2. There are 15 residues in the CDR3. Unmatched junction bases numbered 8, after V lost 2 bases and J lost 5 bases. Germline assignment: CDR1 MNHNY and CDR2 SVGAGI (reference sequence). The CDR3 nucleotides read TGTGCCAGCAGTTACGTACGGATCGGGAGGGACGAGCAGTACTTC. Translated, it gives CASSYVRIGRDEQYF.